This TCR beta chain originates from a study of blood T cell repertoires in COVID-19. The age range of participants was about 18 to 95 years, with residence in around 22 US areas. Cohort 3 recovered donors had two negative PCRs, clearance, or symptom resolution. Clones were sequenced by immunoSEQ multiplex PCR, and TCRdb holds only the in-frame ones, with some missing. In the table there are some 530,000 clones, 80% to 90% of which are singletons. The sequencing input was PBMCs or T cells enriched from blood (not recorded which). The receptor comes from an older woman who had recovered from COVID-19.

CDR3: CATSGRGQQPQHF. DNA of the CDR3: TGTGCCACCAGTGGTAGGGGGCAACAGCCCCAGCATTTT. The genes are TRBV24-1 and TRBJ1-5; 7 bases map to TRBD1. The CDR3 has 13 amino acids. V dropped 5 bases and J dropped 7; count of bases not matched to a gene: 4. From germline, CDR1 is KGHDR and CDR2 SFDVKD.